This TCR beta chain appears in the sequencing data of a study of shared clonotypes between healthy human individuals. Findings and caveats of the study: Non-shared clonotypes showed lower generation probabilities than clonotypes common to all four donors.

The length of the CDR3 is 12 residues. The germline V and J ends were trimmed by 10 bases and 0 bases, with 10 bases remaining between them. The germline V gene encodes CDR1 SNHLY and CDR2 FYNNEI. Data came from immunoSEQ multiplex PCR; TCRdb stores just in-frame clones and leaves some out. This table holds roughly 760,000 clones, approximately 79% found once. Details on this clone: Antigen: not known.

This TCR was recovered from a woman aged 25 to 39 in good health. The gene calls are TRBV2 and TRBJ2-7; D might be TRBD1 (6 bases). Material: memory CD4+ T cells sorted from blood. As to subset: CD45RA-negative fraction. The CDR3 sequence: CATRDNSYEQYF. DNA for the CDR3: TGTGCCACCCGGGACAACTCCTACGAGCAGTACTTC.